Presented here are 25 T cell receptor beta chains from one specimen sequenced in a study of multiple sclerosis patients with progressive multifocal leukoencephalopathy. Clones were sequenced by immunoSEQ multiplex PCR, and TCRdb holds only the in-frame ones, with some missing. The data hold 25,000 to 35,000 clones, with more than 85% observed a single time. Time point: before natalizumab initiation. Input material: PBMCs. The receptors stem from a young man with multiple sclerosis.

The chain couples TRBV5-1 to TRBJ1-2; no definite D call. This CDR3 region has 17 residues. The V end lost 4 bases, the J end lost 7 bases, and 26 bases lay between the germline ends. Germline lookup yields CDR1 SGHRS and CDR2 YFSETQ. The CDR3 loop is CASSPASNRFISLGYTF. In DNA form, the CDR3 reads TGCGCCAGCAGCCCCGCGAGCAACCGGTTCATCAGTCTTGGCTACACCTTC.

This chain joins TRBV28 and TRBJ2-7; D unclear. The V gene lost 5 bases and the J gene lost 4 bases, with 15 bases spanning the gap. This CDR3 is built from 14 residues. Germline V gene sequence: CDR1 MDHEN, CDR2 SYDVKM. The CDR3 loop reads CASSPRAETYEQYF. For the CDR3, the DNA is TGTGCCAGCAGTCCAAGGGCAGAGACATACGAGCAGTACTTC.

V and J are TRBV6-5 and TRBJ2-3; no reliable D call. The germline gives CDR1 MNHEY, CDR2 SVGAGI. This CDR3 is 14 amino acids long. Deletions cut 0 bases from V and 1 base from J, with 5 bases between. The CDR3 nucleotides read TGTGCCAGCAGTTACTCGTACGGCACAGATACGCAGTATTTT. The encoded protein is CASSYSYGTDTQYF.

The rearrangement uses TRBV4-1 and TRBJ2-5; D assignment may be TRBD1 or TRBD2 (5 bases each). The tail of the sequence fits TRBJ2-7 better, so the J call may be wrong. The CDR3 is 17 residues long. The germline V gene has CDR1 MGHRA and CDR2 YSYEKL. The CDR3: CASSPIDLQGAGYEQYF. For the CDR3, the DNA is TGCGCCAGCAGCCCCATCGACTTGCAGGGTGCGGGCTACGAGCAGTACTTC.

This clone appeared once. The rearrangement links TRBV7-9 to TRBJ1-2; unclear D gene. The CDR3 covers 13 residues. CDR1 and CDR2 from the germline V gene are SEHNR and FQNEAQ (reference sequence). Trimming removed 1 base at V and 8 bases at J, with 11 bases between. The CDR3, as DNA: TGTGCCAGCAGCTTAGGGGCGGGGATGGGCTACACCTTC. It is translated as CASSLGAGMGYTF.

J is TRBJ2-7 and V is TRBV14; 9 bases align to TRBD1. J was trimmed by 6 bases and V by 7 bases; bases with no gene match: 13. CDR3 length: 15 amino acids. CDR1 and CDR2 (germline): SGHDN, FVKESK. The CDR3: CASTLLTGQGFEQYV. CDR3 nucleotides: TGTGCCAGCACCCTACTCACCGGACAGGGGTTCGAGCAGTACGTC.

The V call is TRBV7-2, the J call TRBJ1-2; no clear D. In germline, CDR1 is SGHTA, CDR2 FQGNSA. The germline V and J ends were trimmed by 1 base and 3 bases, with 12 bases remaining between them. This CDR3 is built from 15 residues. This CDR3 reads CASSLVSDPYYGYTF. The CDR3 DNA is TGTGCCAGCAGCTTAGTATCTGATCCTTACTATGGCTACACCTTC.

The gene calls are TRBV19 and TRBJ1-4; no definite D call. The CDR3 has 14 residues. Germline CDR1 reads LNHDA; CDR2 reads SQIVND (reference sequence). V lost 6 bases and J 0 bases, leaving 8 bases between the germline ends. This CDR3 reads CASSPDATNEKLFF. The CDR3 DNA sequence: TGTGCCAGTAGCCCGGATGCAACTAATGAAAAACTGTTTTTT.

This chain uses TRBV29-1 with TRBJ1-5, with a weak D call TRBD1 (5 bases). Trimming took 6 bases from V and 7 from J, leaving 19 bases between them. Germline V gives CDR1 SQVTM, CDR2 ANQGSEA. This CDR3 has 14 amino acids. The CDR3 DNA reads TGCAGCGTGGCCGGCCGGGGGGGAGGGCAGCCCCAGCATTTT. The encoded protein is CSVAGRGGGQPQHF.

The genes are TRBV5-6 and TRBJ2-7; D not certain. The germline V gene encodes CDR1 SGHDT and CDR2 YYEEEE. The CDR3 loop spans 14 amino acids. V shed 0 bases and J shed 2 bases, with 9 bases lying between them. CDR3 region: CASSLVDDTYEQYF. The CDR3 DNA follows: TGTGCCAGCAGCTTGGTCGACGATACCTACGAGCAGTACTTC.

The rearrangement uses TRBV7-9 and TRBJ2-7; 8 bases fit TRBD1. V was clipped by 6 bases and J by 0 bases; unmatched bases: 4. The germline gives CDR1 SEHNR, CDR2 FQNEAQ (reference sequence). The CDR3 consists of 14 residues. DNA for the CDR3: TGTGCCAGCAGTGGACAGGGTAACTCCTACGAGCAGTACGTC. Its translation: CASSGQGNSYEQYV.

The CDR3 DNA reads TGCGCCAGCAGGGACAGACCCGCCGGGGAGCTGTTTTTT. It codes for CASRDRPAGELFF. The chain has TRBV4-3 and TRBJ2-2; weak D call: TRBD1 (6 bases). The CDR3 loop spans 13 amino acids. V was shortened by 6 bases and J by 6 bases, with 11 bases between the two germline ends. Germline assignment: CDR1 LGHNA and CDR2 YSLEER.

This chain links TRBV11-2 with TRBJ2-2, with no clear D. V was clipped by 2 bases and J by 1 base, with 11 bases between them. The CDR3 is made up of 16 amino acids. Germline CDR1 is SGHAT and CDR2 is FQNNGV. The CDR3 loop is CASSLLWWENTGELFF. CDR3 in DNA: TGTGCCAGCAGCTTATTATGGTGGGAGAACACCGGGGAGCTGTTTTTT.

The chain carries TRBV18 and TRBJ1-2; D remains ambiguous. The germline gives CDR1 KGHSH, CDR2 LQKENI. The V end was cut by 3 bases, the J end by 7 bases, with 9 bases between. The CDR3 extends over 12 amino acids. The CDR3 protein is CASSPPGLGYTF. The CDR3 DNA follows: TGTGCCAGCTCACCCCCAGGACTTGGCTACACCTTC.

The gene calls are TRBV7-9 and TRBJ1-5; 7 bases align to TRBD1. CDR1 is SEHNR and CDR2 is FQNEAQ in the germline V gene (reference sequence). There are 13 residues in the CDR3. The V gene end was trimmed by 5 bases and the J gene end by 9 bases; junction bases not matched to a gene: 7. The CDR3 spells CASSLTGDGPQHF. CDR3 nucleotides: TGTGCCAGCAGCCTAACAGGGGACGGGCCCCAGCATTTT.

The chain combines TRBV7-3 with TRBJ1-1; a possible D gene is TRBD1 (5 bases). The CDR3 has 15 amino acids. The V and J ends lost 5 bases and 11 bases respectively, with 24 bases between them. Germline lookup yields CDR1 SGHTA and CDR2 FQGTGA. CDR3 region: CASSPVGGLGIGAFF. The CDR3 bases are TGTGCCAGCAGCCCCGTGGGGGGATTAGGTATTGGGGCTTTCTTT.

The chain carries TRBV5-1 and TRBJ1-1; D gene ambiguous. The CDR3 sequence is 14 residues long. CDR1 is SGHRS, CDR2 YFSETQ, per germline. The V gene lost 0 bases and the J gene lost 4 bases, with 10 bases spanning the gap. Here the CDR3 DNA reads TGCGCCAGCAGCTTGGACATAGCGGGCACTGAAGCTTTCTTT. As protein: CASSLDIAGTEAFF.

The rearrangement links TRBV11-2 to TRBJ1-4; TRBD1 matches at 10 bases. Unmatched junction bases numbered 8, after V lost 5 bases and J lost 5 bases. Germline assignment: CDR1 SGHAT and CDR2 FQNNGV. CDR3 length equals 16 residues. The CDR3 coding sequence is TGTGCCAGCAGCACACTACGGACAGGGGGAAATGAAAAACTGTTTTTT. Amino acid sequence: CASSTLRTGGNEKLFF. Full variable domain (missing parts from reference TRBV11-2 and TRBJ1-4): EAGVAQSPRYKIIEKRQSVAFWCNPISGHATLYWYQQILGQGPKLLIQFQNNGVVDDSQLPKDRFSAERLKGVDSTLKIQPAKLEDSAVYLCASSTLRTGGNEKLFFGSGTQLSVL.

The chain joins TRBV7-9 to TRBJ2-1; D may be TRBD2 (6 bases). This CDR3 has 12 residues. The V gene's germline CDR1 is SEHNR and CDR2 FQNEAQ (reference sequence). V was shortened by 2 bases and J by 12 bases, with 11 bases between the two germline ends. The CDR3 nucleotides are TGTGCCAGCAGCTTACCGGGACTTCCGCAGTTCTTC. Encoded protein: CASSLPGLPQFF.

The CDR3 coding sequence is TGTGCCAGCAGCCCCTCGGTGGACACTGAAGCTTTCTTT. This translates into CASSPSVDTEAFF. The rearrangement joins TRBV11-3 to TRBJ1-1; D unresolved. V was trimmed by 5 bases and J by 3 bases, leaving 10 bases between them. Germline CDR1 SGHNT, CDR2 YENEEA. The length of the CDR3 is 13 residues.

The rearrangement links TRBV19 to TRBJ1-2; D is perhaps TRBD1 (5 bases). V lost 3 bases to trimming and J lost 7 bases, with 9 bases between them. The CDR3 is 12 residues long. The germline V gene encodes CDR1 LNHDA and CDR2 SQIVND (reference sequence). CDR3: CASSIRDGGYTF. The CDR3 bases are TGTGCCAGTAGTATTAGGGACGGTGGCTACACCTTC.

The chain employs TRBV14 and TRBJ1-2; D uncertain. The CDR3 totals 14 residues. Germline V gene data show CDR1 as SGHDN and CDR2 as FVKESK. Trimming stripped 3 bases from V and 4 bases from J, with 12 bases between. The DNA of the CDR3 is TGTGCCAGCAGCCAGGTCTACCTAAGCTATGGCTACACCTTC. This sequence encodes CASSQVYLSYGYTF.

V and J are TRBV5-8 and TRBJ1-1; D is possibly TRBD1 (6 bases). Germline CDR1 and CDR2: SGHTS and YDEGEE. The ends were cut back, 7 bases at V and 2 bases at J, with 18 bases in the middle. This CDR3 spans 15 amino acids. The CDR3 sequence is CASYFTGLLNTEAFF. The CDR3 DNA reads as TGTGCCAGCTATTTTACAGGGCTTCTTAACACTGAAGCTTTCTTT.

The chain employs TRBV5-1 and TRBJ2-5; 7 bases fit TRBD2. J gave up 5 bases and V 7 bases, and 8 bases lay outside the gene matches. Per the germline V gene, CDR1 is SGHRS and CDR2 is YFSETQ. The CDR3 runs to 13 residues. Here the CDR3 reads CASGLGLEETQYF. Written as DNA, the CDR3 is TGCGCCAGCGGCCTAGGACTAGAGGAGACCCAGTACTTC.

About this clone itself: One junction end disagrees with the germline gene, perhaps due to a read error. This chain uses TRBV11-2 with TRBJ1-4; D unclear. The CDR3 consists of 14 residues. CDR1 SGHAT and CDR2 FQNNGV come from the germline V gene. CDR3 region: CAISLRASNEKLFF. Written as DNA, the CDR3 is TGTGCCATCAGCTTAAGAGCCTCTAATGAAAAACTGTTTTTT.